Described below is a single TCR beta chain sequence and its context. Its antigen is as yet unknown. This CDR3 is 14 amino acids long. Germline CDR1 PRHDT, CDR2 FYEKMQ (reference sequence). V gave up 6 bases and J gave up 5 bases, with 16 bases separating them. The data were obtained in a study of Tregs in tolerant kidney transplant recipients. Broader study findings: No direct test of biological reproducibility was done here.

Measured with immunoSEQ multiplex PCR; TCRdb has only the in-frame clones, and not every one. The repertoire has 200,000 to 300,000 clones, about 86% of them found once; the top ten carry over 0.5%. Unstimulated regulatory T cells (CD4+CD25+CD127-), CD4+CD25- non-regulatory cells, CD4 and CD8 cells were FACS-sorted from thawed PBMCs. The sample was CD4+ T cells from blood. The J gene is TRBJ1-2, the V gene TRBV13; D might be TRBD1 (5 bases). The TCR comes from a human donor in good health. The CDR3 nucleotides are TGTGCCAGCAGGTCCGGGGCCTTCAGGTATGGCTACACCTTC. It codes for CASRSGAFRYGYTF.